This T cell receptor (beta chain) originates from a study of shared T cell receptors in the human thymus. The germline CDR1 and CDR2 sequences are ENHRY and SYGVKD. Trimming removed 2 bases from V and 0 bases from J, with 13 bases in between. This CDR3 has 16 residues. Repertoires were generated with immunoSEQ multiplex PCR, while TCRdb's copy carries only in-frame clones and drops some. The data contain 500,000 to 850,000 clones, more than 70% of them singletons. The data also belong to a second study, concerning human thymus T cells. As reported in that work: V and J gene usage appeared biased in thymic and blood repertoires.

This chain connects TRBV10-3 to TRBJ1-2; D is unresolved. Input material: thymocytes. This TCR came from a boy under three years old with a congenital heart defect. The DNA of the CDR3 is TGTGCCATCAGTGAGAGGCCGAACGGAGCTAACTATGGCTACACCTTC. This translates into CAISERPNGANYGYTF.